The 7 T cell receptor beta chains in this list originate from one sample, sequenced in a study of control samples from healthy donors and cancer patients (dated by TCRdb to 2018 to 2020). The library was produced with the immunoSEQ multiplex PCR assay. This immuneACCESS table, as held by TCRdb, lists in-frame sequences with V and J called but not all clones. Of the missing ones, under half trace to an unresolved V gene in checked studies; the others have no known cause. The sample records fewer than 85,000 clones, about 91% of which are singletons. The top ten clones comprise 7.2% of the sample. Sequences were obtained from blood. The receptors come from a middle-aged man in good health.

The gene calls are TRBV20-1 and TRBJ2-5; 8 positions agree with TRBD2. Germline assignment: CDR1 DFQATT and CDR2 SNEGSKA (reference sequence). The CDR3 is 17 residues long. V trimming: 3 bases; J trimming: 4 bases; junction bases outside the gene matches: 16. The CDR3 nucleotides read TGCAGTGCTAGTGGGACCCGGGTGCGGGGGGCATCAGAGACCCAGTACTTC. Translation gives CSASGTRVRGASETQYF.

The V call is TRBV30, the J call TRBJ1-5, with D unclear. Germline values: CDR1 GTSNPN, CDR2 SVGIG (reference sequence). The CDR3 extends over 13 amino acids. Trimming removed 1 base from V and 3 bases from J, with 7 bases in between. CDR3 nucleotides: TGTGCCTGGAGTGCGAATTTCAATCAGCCCCAGCATTTT. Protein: CAWSANFNQPQHF.

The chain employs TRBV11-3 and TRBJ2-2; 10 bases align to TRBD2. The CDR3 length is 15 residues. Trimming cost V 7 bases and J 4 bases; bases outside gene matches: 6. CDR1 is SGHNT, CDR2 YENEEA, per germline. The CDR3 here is CASTPTSGATGELFF. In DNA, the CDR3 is TGTGCCAGCACCCCAACTAGCGGGGCCACCGGGGAGCTGTTTTTT.

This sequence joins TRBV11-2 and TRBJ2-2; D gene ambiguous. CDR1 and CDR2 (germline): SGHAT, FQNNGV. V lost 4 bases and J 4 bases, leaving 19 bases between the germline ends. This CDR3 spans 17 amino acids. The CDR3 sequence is CASSSPYWEPLTGELFF. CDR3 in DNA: TGTGCCAGCAGCTCCCCTTACTGGGAACCTCTCACCGGGGAGCTGTTTTTT.

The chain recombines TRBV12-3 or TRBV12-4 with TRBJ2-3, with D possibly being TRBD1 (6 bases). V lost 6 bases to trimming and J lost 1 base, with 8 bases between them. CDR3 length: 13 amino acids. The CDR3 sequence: CASSTGRTDTQYF. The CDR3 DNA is TGTGCCAGCAGCACAGGGCGCACAGATACGCAGTATTTT.

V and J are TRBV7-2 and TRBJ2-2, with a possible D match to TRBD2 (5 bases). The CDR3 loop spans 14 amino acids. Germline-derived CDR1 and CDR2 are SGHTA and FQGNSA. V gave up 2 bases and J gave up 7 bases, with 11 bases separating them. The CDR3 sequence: CASSLNRGDGELFF. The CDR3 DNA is TGTGCCAGCAGCTTAAACCGGGGAGACGGGGAGCTGTTTTTT.

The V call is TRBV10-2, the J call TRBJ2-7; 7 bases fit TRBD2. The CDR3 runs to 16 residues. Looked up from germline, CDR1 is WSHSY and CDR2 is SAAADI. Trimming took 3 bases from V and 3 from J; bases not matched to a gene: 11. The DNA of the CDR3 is TGCGCCAGCAGTGAAAACCTCGCGGGAGCTATCTACGAGCAGTACTTC. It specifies CASSENLAGAIYEQYF.